The 24 T cell receptor beta chains given below trace back to one sample, sequenced in a study of beta chain features in type 1 diabetes. Since all of the isolated RNA was reverse transcribed, expressed TCRB transcripts were what got sequenced. Profiling relied on immunoSEQ multiplex PCR, and the TCRdb table lists in-frame clones only, not all of them. Here the sample spans around 500,000 clones, approximately 30% being singletons. The material sequenced was naive CD4+ T cells from blood. Receptors were obtained from a man between 18 and 35 years old in good health.

In its sample, this clone was seen a few times. Within the sample, other DNA sequences also encode this same CDR3. The chain is built from TRBV29-1 and TRBJ2-2, with 11 bases identical to TRBD1. V lost 6 bases and J lost 2; bases outside the gene matches: 2. The CDR3 is 14 residues long. The germline V gene has CDR1 SQVTM and CDR2 ANQGSEA. The CDR3 loop reads CSVDRGLNTGELFF. CDR3 in DNA: TGCAGCGTGGACAGGGGGCTAAACACCGGGGAGCTGTTTTTT.

This clone was picked up a small number of times. This chain uses TRBV25-1 with TRBJ2-5; 7 bases are shared with TRBD1. V lost 6 bases to trimming and J lost 2 bases; unmatched junction nucleotides: 3. Germline CDR1 is MGHDK and CDR2 is SYGVNS. The CDR3 extends over 13 amino acids. The DNA for the CDR3 is TGTGCCAGCAGACCGACAGGGCAAGAGACCCAGTACTTC. It translates to CASRPTGQETQYF.

Only a few counts were recorded for this clone. V gene TRBV7-9 combines with J gene TRBJ2-1; TRBD2 agrees at 13 bases. J was trimmed by 5 bases and V by 2 bases; bases with no gene match: 3. This CDR3 is built from 16 residues. Germline V gives CDR1 SEHNR, CDR2 FQNEAQ (reference sequence). CDR3 coding DNA: TGTGCCAGCAGCTTAAAGGGACTAGCGGGAAACAATGAGCAGTTCTTC. It encodes CASSLKGLAGNNEQFF.

The V and J genes are TRBV15 and TRBJ2-7; D remains unclear. This CDR3 is 14 amino acids long. From germline, CDR1 is LNHNV and CDR2 YYDKDF (reference sequence). Trimming pared 1 base from V and 1 base from J, leaving 8 bases between. DNA for the CDR3: TGTGCCACCAGCAGAGCGGGCCAATCCTACGAGCAGTACTTC. Translating gives CATSRAGQSYEQYF.

This clone occurred a few times. The chain is built from TRBV19 and TRBJ1-3; the D is unclear. Looked up from germline, CDR1 is LNHDA and CDR2 is SQIVND (reference sequence). The CDR3 totals 13 residues. V lost 4 bases and J lost 1, with 5 bases in between. The CDR3 DNA reads as TGTGCCAGTAGTAGCGGATCTGGAAACACCATATATTTT. Residues: CASSSGSGNTIYF.

This clone was observed a handful of times. The chain links TRBV6-1 to TRBJ1-1; tentatively, D is TRBD1 (5 bases). Trimming removed 3 bases at V and 3 bases at J, with 11 bases between. CDR1 MNHNS and CDR2 SASEGT come from the germline V gene. This CDR3 region has 14 residues. The CDR3 sequence is CASSDQGWYTEAFF. The DNA of the CDR3 is TGTGCCAGCAGTGACCAGGGTTGGTACACTGAAGCTTTCTTT.

This clone was recorded a few times. The chain joins TRBV7-9 to TRBJ1-4; D might be TRBD1 (6 bases). This CDR3 has 14 residues. Trimming took off 5 bases at V and 6 bases at J, with 13 bases between the two ends. Germline V CDR1 and CDR2: SEHNR, FQNEAQ (reference sequence). Here the CDR3 DNA reads TGTGCCAGCAGCCCCCGGGGGGCGCATGAAAAACTGTTTTTT. It codes for CASSPRGAHEKLFF.

The sample holds a few counts of this clone. The chain is built from TRBV15 and TRBJ2-4; no reliable D call. Germline CDR1 reads LNHNV; CDR2 reads YYDKDF (reference sequence). V lost 5 bases, J lost 0 bases, and 11 bases lay in between. The CDR3 contains 15 residues. DNA for the CDR3: TGTGCCACCAGCCATGGACGGCTAGCCAAAAACATTCAGTACTTC. Translating gives CATSHGRLAKNIQYF. The variable domain in full, completed from reference TRBV15 and TRBJ2-4, reads DAMVIQNPRYQVTQFGKPVTLSCSQTLNHNVMYWYQQKSSQAPKLLFHYYDKDFNNEADTPDNFQSRRPNTSFCFLDIRSPGLGDTAMYLCATSHGRLAKNIQYFGAGTRLSVL.

This chain connects TRBV25-1 to TRBJ1-2; D gene ambiguous. Trimming stripped 6 bases from V and 8 bases from J, with 16 bases between. The V gene's germline CDR1 is MGHDK and CDR2 SYGVNS. This CDR3 region has 13 residues. For the CDR3, the DNA is TGTGCCAGCAGGGGAACGGGCAGTTCGGGCTACACCTTC. Protein sequence: CASRGTGSSGYTF.

V is TRBV2 and J is TRBJ1-4; a possible D gene is TRBD1 (6 bases). The germline CDR1 and CDR2 sequences are SNHLY and FYNNEI. This CDR3 has 16 residues. V dropped 8 bases and J dropped 0 bases, with 16 bases sitting between them. CDR3: CASRWGQSATNEKLFF. The CDR3 DNA reads TGTGCCAGCCGATGGGGGCAATCCGCAACTAATGAAAAACTGTTTTTT.

This clone turned up a few times. The J gene is TRBJ2-7, the V gene TRBV9, with a tentative D call TRBD1 (6 bases). The CDR3 contains 14 residues. CDR1 is SGDLS and CDR2 is YYNGEE in the germline V gene. V lost 4 bases and J 2 bases, leaving 13 bases between the germline ends. CDR3 sequence (DNA): TGTGCCAGCAGCTTGACAGGAGCCACCTACGAGCAGTACTTC. Protein sequence: CASSLTGATYEQYF.

The sample holds a few counts of this clone. V is TRBV4-3 and J is TRBJ2-3; a possible D gene is TRBD1 (6 bases). Germline V gives CDR1 LGHNA, CDR2 YSLEER. V lost 3 bases to trimming and J lost 1 base, with 14 bases between them. The CDR3 has 16 residues. CDR3 sequence: CASSQETGHGTDTQYF. CDR3 bases: TGCGCCAGCAGCCAGGAAACGGGACACGGCACAGATACGCAGTATTTT.

The table lists this clone with a few counts. This chain uses TRBV30 with TRBJ2-5, with 10 bases aligning to TRBD2. The CDR3 spans 16 residues. After removal of 1 base from V and 4 bases from J, the junction contained 9 bases not matched to a gene. Germline assignment: CDR1 GTSNPN and CDR2 SVGIG (reference sequence). CDR3: CAWSGVRTSGGETQYF. In nucleotides, the CDR3 is TGTGCCTGGAGTGGAGTAAGGACTAGCGGTGGAGAGACCCAGTACTTC.

The sample holds a few counts of this clone. The CDR3 loop reads CATASGPYEQYF. The CDR3 DNA follows: TGTGCCACCGCTAGCGGGCCCTACGAGCAGTACTTC. This chain connects TRBV2 to TRBJ2-7; 8 bases line up with TRBD2. V shed 10 bases, J shed 2 bases, and the junction held 4 bases outside the gene matches. CDR1 is SNHLY, CDR2 FYNNEI, per germline. The CDR3 contains 12 residues.

The rearrangement joins TRBV28 to TRBJ2-1, with 7 bases identical to TRBD2. Trimming cost V 7 bases and J 9 bases; bases outside gene matches: 18. The CDR3 sequence is 16 residues long. The germline gives CDR1 MDHEN, CDR2 SYDVKM. The DNA of the CDR3 is TGTGCCAGCAAAAAAGGGGATGCGGGAGTTGTTAGTGAGCAGTTCTTC. It codes for CASKKGDAGVVSEQFF.

This clone has a handful of counts. The V call is TRBV10-3, the J call TRBJ2-1; 8 bases align to TRBD2. Trimming removed 6 bases from V and 0 bases from J; junction bases left unmatched: 4. In germline, CDR1 is ENHRY, CDR2 SYGVKD. The CDR3 is 15 amino acids. The CDR3 DNA reads as TGTGCCATCAGAACCGGACTAGCCTCCTACAATGAGCAGTTCTTC. Translation: CAIRTGLASYNEQFF.

This clone was seen a few times. The sample holds other DNA sequences that translate to the same CDR3. This chain uses TRBV30 with TRBJ2-7; D is unresolved. Germline-derived CDR1 and CDR2 are GTSNPN and SVGIG (reference sequence). CDR3 length: 11 residues. V was clipped by 1 base and J by 6 bases, with 7 bases between them. CDR3 nucleotides: TGTGCCTGGAGTGGGACCCGCGAGCAGTACTTC. Residues: CAWSGTREQYF. Full variable domain (outside the CDR3, taken from reference TRBV30 and TRBJ2-7): SQTIHQWPATLVQPVGSPLSLECTVEGTSNPNLYWYRQAAGRGLQLLFYSVGIGQISSEVPQNLSASRPQDRQFILSSKKLLLSDSGFYLCAWSGTREQYFGPGTRLTVT.

For this clone: The sample holds other DNA sequences that translate to the same CDR3. The chain employs TRBV7-9 and TRBJ2-2; no definite D call. Germline values: CDR1 SEHNR, CDR2 FQNEAQ (reference sequence). Between the trimmed V and J ends, which lost 4 bases and 2 bases, there was a span of 2 bases. This CDR3 is 12 amino acids long. The CDR3 sequence is CASSYNTGELFF. In DNA, the CDR3 is TGTGCCAGCAGCTACAACACCGGGGAGCTGTTTTTT.

As for this clone: This sample also contains other DNA sequences that code for the same CDR3. The rearrangement links TRBV30 to TRBJ2-5; D ambiguous. Germline V gene sequence: CDR1 GTSNPN, CDR2 SVGIG (reference sequence). V was shortened by 2 bases and J by 2 bases, with 6 bases between the two germline ends. The CDR3 covers 12 residues. The CDR3 protein is CAWSSGQETQYF. The CDR3 DNA reads TGTGCCTGGAGTTCAGGACAAGAGACCCAGTACTTC.

The table lists this clone with a few counts. The rearrangement uses TRBV7-2 and TRBJ2-7; 10 nucleotides match TRBD1. The germline V gene encodes CDR1 SGHTA and CDR2 FQGNSA. The CDR3 has 13 amino acids. With 5 bases clipped from V and 6 bases from J, the junction kept 4 bases outside the gene matches. The CDR3 loop is CASSPDRGREQYF. CDR3 coding DNA: TGTGCCAGCAGCCCCGACAGGGGGCGCGAGCAGTACTTC.

This clone was recorded a few times. J is TRBJ1-2 and V is TRBV2; possible D gene TRBD1, 5 bases. Trimming removed 4 bases from V and 3 bases from J, with 12 bases in between. The CDR3 is 14 amino acids. The germline CDR1 and CDR2 sequences are SNHLY and FYNNEI. The CDR3: CASSVGRDYYGYTF. CDR3 in DNA: TGTGCCAGCAGTGTAGGGCGGGACTACTATGGCTACACCTTC.

V and J are TRBV7-9 and TRBJ2-2; D ambiguous. The CDR3 loop spans 14 amino acids. Trimming cost V 5 bases and J 0 bases, with 7 bases left between them. The germline gives CDR1 SEHNR, CDR2 FQNEAQ (reference sequence). The CDR3 DNA reads as TGTGCCAGCAGCCCTGACACGAACACCGGGGAGCTGTTTTTT. This codes for CASSPDTNTGELFF.

This clone was seen a handful of times. The V gene is TRBV2, the J gene TRBJ2-1; D not certain. Germline assignment: CDR1 SNHLY and CDR2 FYNNEI. The CDR3 sequence is 14 residues long. V was trimmed by 0 bases and J by 4 bases, leaving 7 bases between them. The CDR3 reads CASSEAVRYNEQFF. Here the CDR3 DNA reads TGTGCCAGCAGTGAAGCGGTTAGATACAATGAGCAGTTCTTC.

This clone has more than one count but fewer than ten. The rearrangement links TRBV6-1 to TRBJ2-7; D not certain. Germline assignment: CDR1 MNHNS and CDR2 SASEGT. The CDR3 spans 13 residues. The V end was cut by 6 bases, the J end by 0 bases, with 9 bases between. CDR3 sequence reads: CASRTVVSYEQYF. The CDR3 DNA sequence: TGTGCCAGCAGAACGGTAGTCTCCTACGAGCAGTACTTC.